This T cell receptor beta chain derives from a study of follicular helper T cells after annual influenza vaccination. Across the whole study: Some donors were sampled over the 2013-2014, 2014-2015 and 2015-2016 vaccinations.

Time point denoted: 2015-2016 season, 7 days after influenza vaccination. CDR3 length equals 13 residues. V shed 7 bases and J shed 10 bases, with 17 bases lying between them. The germline V gene has CDR1 MDHEN and CDR2 SYDVKM. TCRdb keeps only in-frame clones here, not all; method: immunoSEQ multiplex PCR. This table has about 5,600 clones, roughly 80% appearing once. The sequence came from an adult who received the influenza vaccine. The sample was CXCR5+ CD38- circulating T follicular helper cells from blood, taken 7 days after influenza vaccination. Subset given: circulating Tfh, non-naive CD4+CXCR5+PD-1+ (ICOS+CD38+ or ICOS-CD38-). V and J are TRBV28 and TRBJ1-3; D possibly corresponds to TRBD1 (6 bases). CDR3 in amino acids: CASNPGDKGTIYF. The CDR3 coding sequence is TGTGCCAGCAACCCGGGGGACAAGGGGACCATATATTTT.